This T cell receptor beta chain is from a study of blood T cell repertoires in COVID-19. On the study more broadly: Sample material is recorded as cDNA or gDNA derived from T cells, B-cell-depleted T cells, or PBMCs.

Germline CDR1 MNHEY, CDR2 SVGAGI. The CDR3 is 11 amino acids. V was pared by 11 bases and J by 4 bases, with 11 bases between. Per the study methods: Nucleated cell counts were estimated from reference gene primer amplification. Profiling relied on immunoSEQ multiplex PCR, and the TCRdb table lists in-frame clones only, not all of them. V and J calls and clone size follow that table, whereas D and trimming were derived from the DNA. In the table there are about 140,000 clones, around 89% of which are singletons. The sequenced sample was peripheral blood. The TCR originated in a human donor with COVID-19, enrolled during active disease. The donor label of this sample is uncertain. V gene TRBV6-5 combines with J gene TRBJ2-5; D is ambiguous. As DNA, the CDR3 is TGTGCCGTCCGTAGGAGAGAGACCCAGTACTTC. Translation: CAVRRRETQYF.